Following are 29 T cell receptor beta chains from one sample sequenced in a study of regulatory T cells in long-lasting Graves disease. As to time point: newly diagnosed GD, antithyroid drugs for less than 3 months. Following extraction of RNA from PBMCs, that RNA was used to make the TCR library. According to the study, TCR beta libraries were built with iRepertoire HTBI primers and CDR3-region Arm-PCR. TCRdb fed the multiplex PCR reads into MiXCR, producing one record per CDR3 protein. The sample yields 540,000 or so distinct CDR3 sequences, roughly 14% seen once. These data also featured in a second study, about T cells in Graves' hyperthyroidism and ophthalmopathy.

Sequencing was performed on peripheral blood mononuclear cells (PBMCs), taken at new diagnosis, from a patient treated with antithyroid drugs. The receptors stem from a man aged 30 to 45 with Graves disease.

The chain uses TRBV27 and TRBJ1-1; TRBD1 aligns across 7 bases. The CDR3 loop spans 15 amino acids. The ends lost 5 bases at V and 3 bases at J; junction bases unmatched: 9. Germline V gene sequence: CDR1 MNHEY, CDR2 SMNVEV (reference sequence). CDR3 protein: CASSGAGTDHTEAFF. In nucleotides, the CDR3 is TGTGCCAGCAGTGGAGCCGGGACAGACCACACTGAAGCTTTCTTT.

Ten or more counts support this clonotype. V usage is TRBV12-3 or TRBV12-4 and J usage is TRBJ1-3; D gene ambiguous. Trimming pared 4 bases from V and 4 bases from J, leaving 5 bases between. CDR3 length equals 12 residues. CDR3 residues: CASSWEGNTIYF. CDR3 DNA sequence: TGTGCCAGCAGTTGGGAAGGAAACACCATATATTTT.

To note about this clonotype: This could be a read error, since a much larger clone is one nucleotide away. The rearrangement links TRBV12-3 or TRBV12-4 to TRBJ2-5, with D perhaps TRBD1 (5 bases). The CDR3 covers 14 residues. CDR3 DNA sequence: TGTGTCAGCACCGTTGGACACGCACAAGAGACCCAGTACTTC. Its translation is CVSTVGHAQETQYF.

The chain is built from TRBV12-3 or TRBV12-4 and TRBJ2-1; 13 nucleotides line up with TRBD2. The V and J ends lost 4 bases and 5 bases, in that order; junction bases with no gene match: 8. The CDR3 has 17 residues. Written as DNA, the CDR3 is TGTGCCAGCAGTTCTCGACTAGCGGGAGGAGTCCACAATGAGCAGTTCTTC. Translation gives CASSSRLAGGVHNEQFF.

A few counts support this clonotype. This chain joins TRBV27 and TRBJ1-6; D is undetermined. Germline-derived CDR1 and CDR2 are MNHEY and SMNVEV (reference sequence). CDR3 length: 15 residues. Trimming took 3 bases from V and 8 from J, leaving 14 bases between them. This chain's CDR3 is CASSFGSWYDSPLHF. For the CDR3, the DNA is TGTGCCAGCAGTTTCGGGTCTTGGTATGATTCACCCCTCCACTTT.

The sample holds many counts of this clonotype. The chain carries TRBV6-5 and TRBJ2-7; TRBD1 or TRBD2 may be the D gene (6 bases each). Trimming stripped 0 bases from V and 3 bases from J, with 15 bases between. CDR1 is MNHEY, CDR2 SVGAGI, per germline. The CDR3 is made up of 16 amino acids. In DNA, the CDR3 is TGTGCCAGCAGTTACTCAACCGAGGGGGGCTACTACGAGCAGTACTTC. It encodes CASSYSTEGGYYEQYF.

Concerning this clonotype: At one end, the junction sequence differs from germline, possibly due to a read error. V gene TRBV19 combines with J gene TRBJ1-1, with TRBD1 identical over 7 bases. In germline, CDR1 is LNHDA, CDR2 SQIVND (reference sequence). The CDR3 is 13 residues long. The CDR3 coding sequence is TGTGCCAGTAGTGTACAGGGGAACACTGAAGCTCTCTTT. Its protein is CASSVQGNTEALF.

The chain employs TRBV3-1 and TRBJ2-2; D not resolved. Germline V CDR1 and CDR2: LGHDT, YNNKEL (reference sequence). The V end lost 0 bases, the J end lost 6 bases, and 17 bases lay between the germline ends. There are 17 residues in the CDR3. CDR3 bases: TGTGCCAGCAGCCAAGATACCTCCCTAATTCGCGCCGGGGAGCTGTTTTTT. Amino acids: CASSQDTSLIRAGELFF.

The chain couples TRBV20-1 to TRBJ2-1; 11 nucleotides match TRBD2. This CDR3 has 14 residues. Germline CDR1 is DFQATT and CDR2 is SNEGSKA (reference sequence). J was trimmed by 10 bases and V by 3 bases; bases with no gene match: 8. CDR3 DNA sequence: TGCAGTGCTAGCCGTAGCGGGAGGGCCCGGGAGCAGTTCTTC. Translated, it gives CSASRSGRAREQFF.

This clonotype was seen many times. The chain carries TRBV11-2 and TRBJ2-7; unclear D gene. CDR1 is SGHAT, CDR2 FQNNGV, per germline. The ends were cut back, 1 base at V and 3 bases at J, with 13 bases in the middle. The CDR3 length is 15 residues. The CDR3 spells CASSLADDNSYEQYF. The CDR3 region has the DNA TGTGCCAGCAGCTTAGCCGACGACAACAGCTACGAGCAGTACTTC.

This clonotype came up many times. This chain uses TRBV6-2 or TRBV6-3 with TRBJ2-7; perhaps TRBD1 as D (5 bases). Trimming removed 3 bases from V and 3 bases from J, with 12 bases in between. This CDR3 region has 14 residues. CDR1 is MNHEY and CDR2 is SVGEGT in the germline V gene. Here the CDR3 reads CASSYTGSHYEQYF. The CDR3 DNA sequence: TGTGCCAGCAGTTATACAGGATCCCACTACGAGCAGTACTTC.

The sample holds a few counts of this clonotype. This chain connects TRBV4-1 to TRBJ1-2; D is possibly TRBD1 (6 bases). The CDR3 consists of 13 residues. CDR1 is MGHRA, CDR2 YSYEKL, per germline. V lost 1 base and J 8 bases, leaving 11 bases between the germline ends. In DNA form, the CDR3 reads TGCGCCAGCAGCCAAGTGGGGGCGCGGGGCTACACCTTC. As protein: CASSQVGARGYTF.

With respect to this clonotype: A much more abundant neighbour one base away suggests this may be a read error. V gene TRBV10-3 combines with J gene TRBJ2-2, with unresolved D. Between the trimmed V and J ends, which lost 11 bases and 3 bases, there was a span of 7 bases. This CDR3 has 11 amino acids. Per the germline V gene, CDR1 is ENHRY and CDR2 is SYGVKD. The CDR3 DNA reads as TGTGCCGTACGGGACACCGGGGAGCTGTTTTTT. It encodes CAVRDTGELFF.

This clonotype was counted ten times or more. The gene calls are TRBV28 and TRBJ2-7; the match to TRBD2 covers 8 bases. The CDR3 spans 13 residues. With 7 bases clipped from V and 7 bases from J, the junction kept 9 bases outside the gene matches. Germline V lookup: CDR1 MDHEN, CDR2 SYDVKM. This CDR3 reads CASMTGGPYEQYF. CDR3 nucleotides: TGTGCCAGCATGACGGGAGGGCCTTATGAGCAGTACTTC. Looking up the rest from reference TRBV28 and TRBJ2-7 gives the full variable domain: DVKVTQSSRYLVKRTGEKVFLECVQDMDHENMFWYRQDPGLGLRLIYFSYDVKMKEKGDIPEGYSVSREKKERFSLILESASTNQTSMYLCASMTGGPYEQYFGPGTRLTVT.

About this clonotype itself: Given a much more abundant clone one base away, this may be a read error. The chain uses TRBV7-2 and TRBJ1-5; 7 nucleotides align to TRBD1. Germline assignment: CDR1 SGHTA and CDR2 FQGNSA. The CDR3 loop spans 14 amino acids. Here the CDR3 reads CASSLDREAQLQHF. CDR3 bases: TGTGCCAGCAGCCTAGACAGGGAAGCTCAGCTCCAGCATTTT.

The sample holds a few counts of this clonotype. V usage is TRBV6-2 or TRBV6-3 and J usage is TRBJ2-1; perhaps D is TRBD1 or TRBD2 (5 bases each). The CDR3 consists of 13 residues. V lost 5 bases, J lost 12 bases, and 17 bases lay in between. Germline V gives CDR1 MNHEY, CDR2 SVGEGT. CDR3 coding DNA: TGTGCCAGCAGTAGGGGACGTGGACCGATGCAGTTCTTC. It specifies CASSRGRGPMQFF.

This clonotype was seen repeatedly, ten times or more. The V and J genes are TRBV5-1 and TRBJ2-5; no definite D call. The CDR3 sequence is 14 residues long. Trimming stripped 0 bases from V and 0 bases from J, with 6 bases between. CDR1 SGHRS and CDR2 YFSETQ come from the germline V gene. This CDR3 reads CASSLGKNQETQYF. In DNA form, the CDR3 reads TGCGCCAGCAGCTTGGGGAAGAACCAAGAGACCCAGTACTTC.

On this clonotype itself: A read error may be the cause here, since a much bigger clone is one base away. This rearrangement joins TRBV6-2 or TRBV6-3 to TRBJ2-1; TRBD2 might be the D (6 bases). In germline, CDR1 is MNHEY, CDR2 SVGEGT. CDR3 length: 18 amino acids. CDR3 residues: CANSVALGGVGWYNEQFF. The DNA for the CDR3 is TGTGCCAACAGTGTCGCGTTAGGAGGGGTAGGGTGGTACAATGAGCAGTTCTTC.

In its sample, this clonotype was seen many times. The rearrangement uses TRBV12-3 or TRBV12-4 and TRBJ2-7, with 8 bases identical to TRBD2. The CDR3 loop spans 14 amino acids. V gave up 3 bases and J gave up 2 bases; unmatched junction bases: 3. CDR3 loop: CASSFGREAYEQYF. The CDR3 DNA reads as TGTGCCAGCAGTTTTGGGCGGGAGGCCTACGAGCAGTACTTC.

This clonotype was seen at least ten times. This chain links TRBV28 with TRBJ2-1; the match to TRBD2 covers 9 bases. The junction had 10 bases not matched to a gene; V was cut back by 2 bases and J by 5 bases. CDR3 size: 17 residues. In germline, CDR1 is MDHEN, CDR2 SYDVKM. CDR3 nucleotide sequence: TGTGCCAGCAGTTTACTCTTGTCTAGCGGGGAGGACAATGAGCAGTTCTTC. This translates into CASSLLLSSGEDNEQFF.

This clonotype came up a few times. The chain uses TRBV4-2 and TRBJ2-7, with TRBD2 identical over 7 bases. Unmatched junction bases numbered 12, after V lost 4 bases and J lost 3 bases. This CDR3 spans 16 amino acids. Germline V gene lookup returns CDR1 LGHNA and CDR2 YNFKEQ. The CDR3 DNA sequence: TGTGCCAGCAGCCCGGAGGCCAGCGGGGAAGGCTACGAGCAGTACTTC. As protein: CASSPEASGEGYEQYF.

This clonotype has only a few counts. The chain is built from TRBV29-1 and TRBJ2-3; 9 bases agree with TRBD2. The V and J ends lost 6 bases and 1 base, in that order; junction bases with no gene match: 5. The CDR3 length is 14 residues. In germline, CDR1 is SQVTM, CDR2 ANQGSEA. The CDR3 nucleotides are TGCAGCGTGGAGACTAGCGGCCGCACAGATACGCAGTATTTT. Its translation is CSVETSGRTDTQYF.

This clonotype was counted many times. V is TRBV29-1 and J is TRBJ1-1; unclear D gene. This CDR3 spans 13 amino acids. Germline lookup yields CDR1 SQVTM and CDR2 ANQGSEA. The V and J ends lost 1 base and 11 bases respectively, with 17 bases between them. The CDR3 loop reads CSVEGTLAKLAFF. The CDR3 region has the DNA TGCAGCGTTGAAGGGACGCTGGCGAAATTGGCTTTCTTT.

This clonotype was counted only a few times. CDR3 in DNA: TGTGCCAGCAGGCCTACTTTGAGCAATCAGCCCCAGCATTTT. Translation: CASRPTLSNQPQHF. This chain links TRBV6-1 with TRBJ1-5; D gene uncertain. The germline V and J ends were trimmed by 6 bases and 1 base, with 10 bases remaining between them. Germline V CDR1 and CDR2: MNHNS, SASEGT. The CDR3 runs 14 residues.

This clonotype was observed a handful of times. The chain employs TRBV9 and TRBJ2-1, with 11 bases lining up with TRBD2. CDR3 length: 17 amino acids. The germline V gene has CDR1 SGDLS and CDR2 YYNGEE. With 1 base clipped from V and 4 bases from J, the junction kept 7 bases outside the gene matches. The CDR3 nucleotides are TGTGCCAGCAGCGTAAGCGCCGGGACTAGCGGATACAATGAGCAGTTCTTC. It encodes CASSVSAGTSGYNEQFF.

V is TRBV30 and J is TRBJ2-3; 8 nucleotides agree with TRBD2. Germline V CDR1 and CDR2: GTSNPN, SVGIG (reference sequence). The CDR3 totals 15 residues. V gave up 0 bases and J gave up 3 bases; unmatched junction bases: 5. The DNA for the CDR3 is TGTGCCTGGAGTGTGCGTGGACTAGCTACAGATACGCAGTATTTT. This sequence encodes CAWSVRGLATDTQYF.

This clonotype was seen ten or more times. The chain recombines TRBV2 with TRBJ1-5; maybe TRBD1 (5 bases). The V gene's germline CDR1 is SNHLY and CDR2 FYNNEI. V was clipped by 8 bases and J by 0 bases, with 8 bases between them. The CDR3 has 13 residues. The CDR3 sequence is CASEDNSNQPQHF. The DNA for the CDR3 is TGTGCCAGCGAGGACAATAGCAATCAGCCCCAGCATTTT.

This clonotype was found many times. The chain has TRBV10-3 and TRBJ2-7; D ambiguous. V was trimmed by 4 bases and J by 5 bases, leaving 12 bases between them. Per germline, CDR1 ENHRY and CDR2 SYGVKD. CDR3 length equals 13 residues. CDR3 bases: TGTGCCATCAGTGTAGTTTTACGGGACGAGCAGTACTTC. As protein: CAISVVLRDEQYF.

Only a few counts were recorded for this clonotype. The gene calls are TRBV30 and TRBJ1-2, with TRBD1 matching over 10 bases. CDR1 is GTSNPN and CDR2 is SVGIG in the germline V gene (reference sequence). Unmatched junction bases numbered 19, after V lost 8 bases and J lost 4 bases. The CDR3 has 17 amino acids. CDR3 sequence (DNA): TGTGCCGGAGAGTTGGGACAGGGGTCCCACTTGCCCTATGGCTACACCTTC. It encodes CAGELGQGSHLPYGYTF.